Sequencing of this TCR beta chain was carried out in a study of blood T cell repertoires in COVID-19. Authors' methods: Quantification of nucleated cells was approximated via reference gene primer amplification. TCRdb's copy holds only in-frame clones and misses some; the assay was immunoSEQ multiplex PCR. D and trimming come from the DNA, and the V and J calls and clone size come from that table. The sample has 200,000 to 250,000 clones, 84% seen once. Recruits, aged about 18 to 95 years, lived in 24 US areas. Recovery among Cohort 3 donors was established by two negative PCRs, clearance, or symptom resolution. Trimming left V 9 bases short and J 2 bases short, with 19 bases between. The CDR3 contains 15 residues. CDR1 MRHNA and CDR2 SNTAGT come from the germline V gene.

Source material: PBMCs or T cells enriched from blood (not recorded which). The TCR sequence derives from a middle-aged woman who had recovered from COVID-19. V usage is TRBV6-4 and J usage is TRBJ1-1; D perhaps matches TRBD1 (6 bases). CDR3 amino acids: CASPPDKQGNTEAFF. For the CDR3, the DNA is TGTGCCAGTCCGCCCGACAAACAGGGTAACACTGAAGCTTTCTTT.